The 13 T cell receptor beta chains in this list originate from one sample, sequenced in a study of vaccination effects on CD4 cells after COVID-19. Expansion of antigen-specific CD4+ T cells with viral peptide pools was carried out by the ViraFEST assay before sequencing. Investigators separated out CD4+ T cells once around 10 days of culture had passed. Every participant took two doses of the BNT162b2 or mRNA-1273 vaccine. No cognate antigen is known for these TCRs. Profiled with immunoSEQ multiplex PCR; TCRdb holds only in-frame clones, not every one. Among 23,000 or so clones listed, roughly 79% were seen once. The sequencing used CD4+ T cells from PBMCs cultured with SARS-CoV-2 spike peptides, collected after COVID-19 vaccination. Receptor source: a human donor who received a COVID-19 vaccine. Some clones in this sample may be carry-over from other donors' samples.

This sequence joins TRBV24-1 and TRBJ2-1; D is ambiguous. CDR1 and CDR2 from the germline V gene are KGHDR and SFDVKD. Trimming cost V 6 bases and J 4 bases, with 9 bases left between them. This CDR3 has 13 amino acids. CDR3: CATSSPGYNEQFF. CDR3 nucleotides: TGTGCCACCAGTTCCCCCGGGTACAATGAGCAGTTCTTC.

The chain links TRBV5-8 to TRBJ2-7; D uncertain. Trimming took off 1 base at V and 2 bases at J, with 7 bases between the two ends. From germline, CDR1 is SGHTS and CDR2 YDEGEE. The CDR3 spans 13 residues. The CDR3: CASSLFQTYEQYV. The CDR3 DNA sequence: TGTGCCAGCAGCTTGTTTCAGACCTACGAGCAGTACGTC.

Of note for this clone: A read error may produce the germline difference seen at one junction end. V is TRBV6-1 and J is TRBJ2-1; 9 bases match TRBD2. The germline CDR1 and CDR2 sequences are MNHNS and SASEGT. This CDR3 region has 16 residues. The CDR3 protein is CASREAGGNIYNEQFF. The CDR3 nucleotides are TGTGCCAGCAGAGAAGCGGGGGGCAATATTTACAATGAGCAGTTCTTC.

CDR3 in amino acids: CASSIGRGQETQYF. Written as DNA, the CDR3 is TGTGCCAGTAGTATAGGTCGGGGACAAGAGACCCAGTACTTC. The chain joins TRBV19 to TRBJ2-5; D may be TRBD2 (5 bases). V lost 1 base and J 2 bases, leaving 8 bases between the germline ends. This CDR3 is 14 amino acids long. Germline V gene data show CDR1 as LNHDA and CDR2 as SQIVND (reference sequence).

The CDR3 loop is CASSLPGGEQYV. The CDR3 DNA sequence: TGTGCCAGCAGCCTCCCGGGTGGCGAGCAGTACGTC. The rearrangement links TRBV13 to TRBJ2-7; D is unresolved. V was clipped by 5 bases and J by 6 bases, with 11 bases between them. Germline V gene data show CDR1 as PRHDT and CDR2 as FYEKMQ (reference sequence). This CDR3 comprises 12 residues.

The V gene is TRBV5-1, the J gene TRBJ2-3; D perhaps matches TRBD2 (6 bases). The CDR3 length is 16 residues. CDR1 and CDR2 from the germline V gene are SGHRS and YFSETQ. Trimming took off 2 bases at V and 4 bases at J, with 17 bases between the two ends. DNA of the CDR3: TGCGCCAGCAGCTTTATCTCGGCGGGACGCGCAGATACGCAGTATTTT. It is translated as CASSFISAGRADTQYF.

The chain recombines TRBV5-4 with TRBJ2-1, with 9 bases identical to TRBD1. The CDR3 covers 15 residues. The trim removed 0 bases at V and 6 bases at J, leaving 4 bases unmatched. The germline CDR1 and CDR2 sequences are SGHNT and YYREEE (reference sequence). Written as DNA, the CDR3 is TGTGCCAGCAGCTTGGGGGACAGGGCTTCCAATGAGCAGTTCTTC. This sequence encodes CASSLGDRASNEQFF. The complete variable domain, with remaining parts taken from reference TRBV5-4 and TRBJ2-1, reads ETGVTQSPTHLIKTRGQQVTLRCSSQSGHNTVSWYQQALGQGPQFIFQYYREEENGRGNFPPRFSGLQFPNYSSELNVNALELDDSALYLCASSLGDRASNEQFFGPGTRLTVL.

This chain joins TRBV5-8 and TRBJ1-5, with D uncertain. This CDR3 is built from 14 residues. Trimming left V 4 bases short and J 4 bases short, with 12 bases between. Germline CDR1 reads SGHTS; CDR2 reads YDEGEE. This CDR3 reads CASSRKIRNQPQHF. CDR3 nucleotide sequence: TGTGCCAGCAGCCGAAAAATTAGGAATCAGCCCCAGCATTTT.

The chain is built from TRBV9 and TRBJ2-2, with D tentatively TRBD1 (6 bases). V was clipped by 3 bases and J by 4 bases, with 16 bases between them. Germline CDR1 SGDLS, CDR2 YYNGEE. There are 16 residues in the CDR3. The CDR3 nucleotides are TGTGCCAGCAGCGCGTGGGACACCGGGGCCACCGGGGAGCTGTTTTTT. This sequence encodes CASSAWDTGATGELFF.

The gene calls are TRBV6-6 and TRBJ2-3; 9 bases are shared with TRBD2. Trimming took 6 bases from V and 6 from J; bases not matched to a gene: 10. The CDR3 contains 15 residues. Per the germline V gene, CDR1 is MNHNY and CDR2 is SVGAGI (reference sequence). CDR3 coding DNA: TGTGCCAGCAGACGGAGCGGGGGGAATCCGGATACGCAGTATTTT. This codes for CASRRSGGNPDTQYF.

The chain couples TRBV19 to TRBJ2-3; 7 nucleotides align to TRBD2. Losses at the gene ends were 10 bases for V and 2 bases for J; bases not matched to a gene: 6. This CDR3 contains 13 residues. Germline V gene data show CDR1 as LNHDA and CDR2 as SQIVND (reference sequence). CDR3 nucleotide sequence: TGTGCCACTTCGGGGGGATCCACAGATACGCAGTATTTT. Translating it yields CATSGGSTDTQYF.

This chain uses TRBV24-1 with TRBJ2-3; 14 bases fit TRBD2. Unmatched junction bases numbered 6, after V lost 9 bases and J lost 5 bases. Germline CDR1 KGHDR, CDR2 SFDVKD. The CDR3 has 15 amino acids. CDR3 sequence reads: CATRGTSGGGDTQYF. DNA for the CDR3: TGTGCCACCCGCGGGACTAGCGGGGGTGGAGATACGCAGTATTTT.

The J gene is TRBJ1-1, the V gene TRBV18; TRBD1 aligns across 7 bases. CDR1 is KGHSH and CDR2 is LQKENI in the germline V gene. Germline trimming cut 3 bases from V and 7 bases from J; bases unmatched to any gene: 17. The length of the CDR3 is 17 residues. DNA for the CDR3: TGTGCCAGCTCACCCCTAACAGGGGTGGGGGCGGAAGATGAAGCTTTCTTT. Encoded protein: CASSPLTGVGAEDEAFF. The full variable domain, rest sourced from reference TRBV18 and TRBJ1-1, is NAGVMQNPRHLVRRRGQEARLRCSPMKGHSHVYWYRQLPEEGLKFMVYLQKENIIDESGMPKERFSAEFPKEGPSILRIQQVVRGDSAAYFCASSPLTGVGAEDEAFFGQGTRLTVV.